This T cell receptor beta chain derives from a study of T-cell memory formation after mild COVID-19. TCRdb re-called the 5' RACE reads with MiXCR, one entry per CDR3 protein. The sample holds 300,000 or so distinct CDR3 sequences, approximately 16% seen once. Overall study findings and caveats: Certain responding clones were present in pre-infection memory, suggesting participation of cross-reactive memory. Among contracting clones, CD4+ were mainly CM/EM and CD8+ enriched in EMRA. From day 15 to 85, contracting clones were balanced between CD4 and CD8, whereas later expanders leaned toward CD4+.

In this sample, this clonotype turned up a few times. Antigen unknown. Sample: PBMCs or a T cell subset sorted from them (not recorded which). The clonotype comes from a man aged 18-30 years who had mild COVID-19 (a few samples of this study predate the infection). Cell type and time point are not known.

The CDR3 DNA reads as TGTGCCAGCAGCCCAGGACCCACCGGTACAGAGACCCAGTACTTC. This encodes CASSPGPTGTETQYF. The rearrangement links TRBV11-2 to TRBJ2-5; D unresolved. Germline assignment: CDR1 SGHAT and CDR2 FQNNGV. The CDR3 has 15 amino acids. V dropped 5 bases and J dropped 4 bases, with 17 bases sitting between them.